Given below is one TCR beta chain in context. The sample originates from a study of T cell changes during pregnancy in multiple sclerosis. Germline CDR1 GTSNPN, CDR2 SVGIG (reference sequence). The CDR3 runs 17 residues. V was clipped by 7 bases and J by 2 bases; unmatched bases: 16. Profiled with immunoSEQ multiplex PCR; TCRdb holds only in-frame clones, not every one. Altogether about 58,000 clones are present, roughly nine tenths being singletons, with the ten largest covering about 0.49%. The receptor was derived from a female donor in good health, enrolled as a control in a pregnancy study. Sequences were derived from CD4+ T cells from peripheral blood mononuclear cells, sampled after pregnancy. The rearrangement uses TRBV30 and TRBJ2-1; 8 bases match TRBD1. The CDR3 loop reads CASGTGTTSGTYNEQFF. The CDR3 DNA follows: TGTGCCTCCGGGACAGGTACAACTTCAGGGACCTACAATGAGCAGTTCTTC.